This TCR beta chain is from a study of T-cell memory formation after mild COVID-19. At the level of the study: Clustering of TCRs was largely donor specific.

There are 16 residues in the CDR3. Germline V CDR1 and CDR2: SGHDN, FVKESK. Trimming pared 4 bases from V and 6 bases from J, leaving 19 bases between. From 5'RACE with constant-segment primers came TCR alpha and TCR beta cDNA libraries that carried sample barcodes and UMIs. TCRdb reprocessed the 5' RACE reads with MiXCR, giving one entry per CDR3 protein. The sample comprises 25,000 to 35,000 distinct CDR3 sequences, 10% to 15% of which are singletons, and 13% to 15% rests with the top ten. This clonotype was seen repeatedly, ten times or more. The antigen is undetermined. Study-level results: Researchers report contracting CD4+ clones mostly in CM and EM, with CD8+ clones in EMRA. Memory cells collected pre-infection included some clones that later responded, suggesting cross-reactive memory joined.

V and J are TRBV14 and TRBJ2-1; D could derive from TRBD1 or TRBD2 (5 bases each). The source of this sequence is an adult woman who had mild COVID-19 (a few samples of this study predate the infection). Cell type and time point are not known. The specimen was PBMCs or a T cell subset sorted from them (not recorded which). For the CDR3, the DNA is TGTGCCAGCAGCCTAAAGGGAACAGGACGGGGCAATGAGCAGTTCTTC. Translation: CASSLKGTGRGNEQFF.